A single sample gave rise to the 9 T cell receptor beta chains below, sequenced in a study of response to subunit inactivated influenza vaccine. TCRdb reanalysed the RT-PCR reads using MiXCR and keeps one entry per CDR3 protein. Of 700,000 to 800,000 distinct CDR3 sequences listed, about 18% are singletons. The sequences come from PBMCs from blood, collected about 5 days after vaccination. These receptors were collected from a man aged 45-60 years who received an inactivated influenza vaccine.

V usage is TRBV12-5 and J usage is TRBJ1-1; TRBD1 is a possible D gene (5 bases). V was cut by 1 base and J by 1 base, with 7 bases left in between. This CDR3 region has 14 residues. Germline CDR1 and CDR2: LGHNT and FRNRAP. CDR3 bases: TGTGCTAGTGGTTTGGCCACAGGGAACACTGAAGCTTTCTTT. Protein sequence: CASGLATGNTEAFF.

The rearrangement joins TRBV5-1 to TRBJ2-5; 10 positions match TRBD2. This CDR3 has 16 amino acids. Germline values: CDR1 SGHRS, CDR2 YFSETQ. The trim removed 0 bases at V and 4 bases at J, leaving 6 bases unmatched. The CDR3 spells CASSLASSGSTETQYF. CDR3 DNA sequence: TGCGCCAGCAGCTTGGCTTCTAGCGGGAGTACAGAGACCCAGTACTTC.

The sample holds many counts of this clonotype. V gene TRBV5-1 combines with J gene TRBJ2-1, with 9 bases fitting TRBD2. V shed 6 bases, J shed 10 bases, and the junction held 11 bases outside the gene matches. The CDR3 is made up of 14 amino acids. Germline V CDR1 and CDR2: SGHRS, YFSETQ. The CDR3 is CASNPGLATWEQFF. DNA of the CDR3: TGCGCCAGCAATCCGGGACTAGCAACTTGGGAGCAGTTCTTC.

V usage is TRBV28 and J usage is TRBJ1-4, with TRBD1 as a possible D gene (5 bases). Trimming left V 6 bases short and J 5 bases short, with 13 bases between. The CDR3 extends over 14 amino acids. Germline V lookup: CDR1 MDHEN, CDR2 SYDVKM. The CDR3 DNA reads TGTGCCAGCAGAGGGTGGGGGGGAAATGAAAAACTGTTTTTT. This codes for CASRGWGGNEKLFF. Combining the CDR3 with reference TRBV28 and TRBJ1-4 gives the whole variable domain DVKVTQSSRYLVKRTGEKVFLECVQDMDHENMFWYRQDPGLGLRLIYFSYDVKMKEKGDIPEGYSVSREKKERFSLILESASTNQTSMYLCASRGWGGNEKLFFGSGTQLSVL.

V gene TRBV7-2 combines with J gene TRBJ2-1, with TRBD2 identical over 7 bases. CDR3 length equals 15 residues. Germline lookup yields CDR1 SGHTA and CDR2 FQGNSA. V trimming: 2 bases; J trimming: 4 bases; junction bases outside the gene matches: 5. For the CDR3, the DNA is TGTGCCAGCAGCTTAAGAAGCGGGGTTTACAATGAGCAGTTCTTC. It is translated as CASSLRSGVYNEQFF.

This clonotype was counted once. The V and J genes are TRBV20-1 and TRBJ1-1; 8 bases map to TRBD1. This CDR3 spans 14 amino acids. J gave up 3 bases and V 4 bases, and 7 bases lay outside the gene matches. Per the germline V gene, CDR1 is DFQATT and CDR2 is SNEGSKA (reference sequence). The CDR3 sequence: CSAKTDRAYTEAFF. The CDR3 DNA reads as TGCAGTGCTAAAACGGACAGGGCATACACTGAAGCTTTCTTT.

This chain connects TRBV7-2 to TRBJ2-7; 8 bases fit TRBD1. This CDR3 has 15 amino acids. With 5 bases clipped from V and 2 bases from J, the junction kept 8 bases outside the gene matches. Germline loops: CDR1 SGHTA, CDR2 FQGNSA. CDR3: CASSGSGGFTYEQYF. In DNA form, the CDR3 reads TGTGCCAGCAGCGGATCAGGGGGCTTTACCTACGAGCAGTACTTC.

This chain joins TRBV14 and TRBJ1-2; TRBD1 might be the D (5 bases). The CDR3 runs to 14 residues. Per the germline V gene, CDR1 is SGHDN and CDR2 is FVKESK. Trimming left V 0 bases short and J 4 bases short, with 9 bases between. The CDR3 loop is CASSQEGALYGYTF. CDR3 nucleotide sequence: TGTGCCAGCAGCCAAGAAGGGGCTCTCTATGGCTACACCTTC.

The chain combines TRBV27 with TRBJ2-1; TRBD1 or TRBD2 may be the D gene (5 bases each). V shed 6 bases and J shed 2 bases, with 11 bases lying between them. The CDR3 is 14 amino acids. CDR1 and CDR2 (germline): MNHEY, SMNVEV (reference sequence). The CDR3 spells CASRQRGAYNEQFF. The CDR3 nucleotides read TGTGCCAGCAGGCAGAGGGGCGCCTACAATGAGCAGTTCTTC.